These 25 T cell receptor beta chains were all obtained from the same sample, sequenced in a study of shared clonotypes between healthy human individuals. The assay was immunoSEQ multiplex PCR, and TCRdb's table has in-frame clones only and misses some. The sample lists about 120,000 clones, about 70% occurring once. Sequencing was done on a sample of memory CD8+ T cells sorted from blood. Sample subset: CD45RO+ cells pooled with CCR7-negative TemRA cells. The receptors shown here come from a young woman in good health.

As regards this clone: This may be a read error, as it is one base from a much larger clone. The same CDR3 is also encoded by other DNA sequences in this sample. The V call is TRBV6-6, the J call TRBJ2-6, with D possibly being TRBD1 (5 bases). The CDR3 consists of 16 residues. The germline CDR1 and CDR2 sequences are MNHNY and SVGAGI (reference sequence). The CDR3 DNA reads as TGTGCCAGCAGTTACTCACCGCCTGATGGGGCCAATGTCCTGACTTTC. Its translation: CASSYSPPDGANVLTF.

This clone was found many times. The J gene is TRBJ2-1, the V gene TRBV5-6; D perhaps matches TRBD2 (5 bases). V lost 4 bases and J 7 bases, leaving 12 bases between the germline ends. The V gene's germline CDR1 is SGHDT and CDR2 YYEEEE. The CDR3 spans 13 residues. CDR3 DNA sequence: TGTGCCAGCAGCCCGGGATATGGGAATGAGCAGTTCTTC. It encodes CASSPGYGNEQFF.

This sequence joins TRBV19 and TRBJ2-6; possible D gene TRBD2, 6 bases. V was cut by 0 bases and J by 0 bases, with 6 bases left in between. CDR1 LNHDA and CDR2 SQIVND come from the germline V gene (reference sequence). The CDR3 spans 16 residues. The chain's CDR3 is CASSIEGGSGANVLTF. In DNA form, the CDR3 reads TGTGCCAGTAGTATAGAGGGAGGCTCTGGGGCCAACGTCCTGACTTTC.

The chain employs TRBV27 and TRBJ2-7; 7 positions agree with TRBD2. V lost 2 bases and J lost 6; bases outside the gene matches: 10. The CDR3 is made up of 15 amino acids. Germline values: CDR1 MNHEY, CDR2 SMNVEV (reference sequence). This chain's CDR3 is CASSLRSGRWPEQYF. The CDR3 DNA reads TGTGCCAGCAGTTTAAGATCCGGGAGGTGGCCCGAGCAGTACTTC.

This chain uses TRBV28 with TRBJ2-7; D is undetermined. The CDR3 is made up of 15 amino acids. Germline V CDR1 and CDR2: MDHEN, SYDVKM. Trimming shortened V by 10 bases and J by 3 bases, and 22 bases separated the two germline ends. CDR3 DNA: TGTGCCACCCATCGGGCTGCGGTTCCCAACTACGAGCAGTACTTC. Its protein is CATHRAAVPNYEQYF.

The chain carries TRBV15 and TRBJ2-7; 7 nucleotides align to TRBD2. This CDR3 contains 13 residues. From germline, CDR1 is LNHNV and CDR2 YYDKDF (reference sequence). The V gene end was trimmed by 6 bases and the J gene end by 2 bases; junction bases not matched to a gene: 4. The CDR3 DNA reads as TGTGCCACCAGGGGAGGGGTCCCCTACGAGCAGTACTTC. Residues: CATRGGVPYEQYF.

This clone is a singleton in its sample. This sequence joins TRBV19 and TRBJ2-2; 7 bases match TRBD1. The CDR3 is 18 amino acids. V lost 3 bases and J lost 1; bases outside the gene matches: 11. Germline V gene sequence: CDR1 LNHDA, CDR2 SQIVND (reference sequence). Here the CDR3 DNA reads TGTGCCAGTAGTATCCCAACCACAGGGGTCGGGAACACCGGGGAGCTGTTTTTT. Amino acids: CASSIPTTGVGNTGELFF. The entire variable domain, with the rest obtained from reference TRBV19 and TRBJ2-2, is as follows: DGGITQSPKYLFRKEGQNVTLSCEQNLNHDAMYWYRQDPGQGLRLIYYSQIVNDFQKGDIAEGYSVSREKKESFPLTVTSAQKNPTAFYLCASSIPTTGVGNTGELFFGEGSRLTVL.

DNA for the CDR3: TGTGCCAGCAGTGGTTCAGGGAACATTGAAAAACTGTTTTTT. Translated: CASSGSGNIEKLFF. The V gene is TRBV25-1, the J gene TRBJ1-4, with a possible D match to TRBD1 (5 bases). Trimming left V 4 bases short and J 7 bases short, with 13 bases between. The germline V gene encodes CDR1 MGHDK and CDR2 SYGVNS. This CDR3 is 14 amino acids long. Looking up the rest from reference TRBV25-1 and TRBJ1-4 gives the full variable domain: EADIYQTPRYLVIGTGKKITLECSQTMGHDKMYWYQQDPGMELHLIHYSYGVNSTEKGDLSSESTVSRIRTEHFPLTLESARPSHTSQYLCASSGSGNIEKLFFGSGTQLSVL.

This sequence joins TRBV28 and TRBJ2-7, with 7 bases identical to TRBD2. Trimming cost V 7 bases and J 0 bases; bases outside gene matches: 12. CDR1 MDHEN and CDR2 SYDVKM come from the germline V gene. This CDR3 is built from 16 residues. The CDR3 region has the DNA TGTGCCAGCACCTCGGGGGGAATTCCTAGCTCCTACGAGCAGTACTTC. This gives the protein CASTSGGIPSSYEQYF.

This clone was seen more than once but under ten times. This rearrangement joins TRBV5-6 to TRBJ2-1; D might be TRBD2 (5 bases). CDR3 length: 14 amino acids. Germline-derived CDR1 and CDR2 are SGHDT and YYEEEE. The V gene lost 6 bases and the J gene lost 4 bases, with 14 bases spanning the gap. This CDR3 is CASTSAGRYNEQFF. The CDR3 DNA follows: TGTGCCAGCACCTCCGCGGGCAGGTACAATGAGCAGTTCTTC.

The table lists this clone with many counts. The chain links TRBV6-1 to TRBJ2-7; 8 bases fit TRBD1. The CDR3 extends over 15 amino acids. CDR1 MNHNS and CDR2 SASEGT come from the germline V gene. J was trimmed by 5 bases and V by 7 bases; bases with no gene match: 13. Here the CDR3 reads CASKISGQGRDEQYF. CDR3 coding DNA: TGTGCCAGCAAGATTTCCGGACAGGGCCGCGACGAGCAGTACTTC.

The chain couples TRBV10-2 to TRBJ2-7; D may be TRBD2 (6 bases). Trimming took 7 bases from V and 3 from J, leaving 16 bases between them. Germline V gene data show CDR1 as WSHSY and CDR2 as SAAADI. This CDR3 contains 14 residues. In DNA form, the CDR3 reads TGCGCCAGCACCGGGAGCATGGGGGGCTACGAGCAGTACTTC. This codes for CASTGSMGGYEQYF.

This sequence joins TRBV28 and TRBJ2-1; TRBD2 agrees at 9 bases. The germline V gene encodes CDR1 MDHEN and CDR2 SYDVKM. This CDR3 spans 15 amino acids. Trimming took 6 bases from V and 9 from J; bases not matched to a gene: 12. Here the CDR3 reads CASSLGVAGAGEQFF. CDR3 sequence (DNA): TGTGCCAGCAGCCTCGGAGTAGCGGGAGCCGGTGAGCAGTTCTTC.

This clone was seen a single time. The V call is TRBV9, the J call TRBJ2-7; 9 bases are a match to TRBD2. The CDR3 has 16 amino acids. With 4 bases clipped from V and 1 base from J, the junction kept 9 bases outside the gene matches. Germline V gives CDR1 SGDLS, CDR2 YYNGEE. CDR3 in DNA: TGTGCCAGCAGCTTGTCTAGCGGGGCAACTTCCTACGAGCAGTACTTC. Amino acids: CASSLSSGATSYEQYF.

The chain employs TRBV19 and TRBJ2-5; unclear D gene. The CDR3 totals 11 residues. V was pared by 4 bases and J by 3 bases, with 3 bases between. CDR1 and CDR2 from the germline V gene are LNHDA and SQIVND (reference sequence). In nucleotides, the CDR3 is TGTGCCAGTAGTACTGAAGAGACCCAGTACTTC. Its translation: CASSTEETQYF.

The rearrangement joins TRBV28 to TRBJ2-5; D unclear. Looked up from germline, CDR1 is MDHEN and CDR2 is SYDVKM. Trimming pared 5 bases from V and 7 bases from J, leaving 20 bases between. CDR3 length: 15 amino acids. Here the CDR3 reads CASSPRKDPSGTQYF. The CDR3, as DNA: TGTGCCAGCAGTCCGAGAAAGGACCCCTCTGGGACCCAGTACTTC. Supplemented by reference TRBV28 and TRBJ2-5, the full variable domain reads DVKVTQSSRYLVKRTGEKVFLECVQDMDHENMFWYRQDPGLGLRLIYFSYDVKMKEKGDIPEGYSVSREKKERFSLILESASTNQTSMYLCASSPRKDPSGTQYFGPGTRLLVL.

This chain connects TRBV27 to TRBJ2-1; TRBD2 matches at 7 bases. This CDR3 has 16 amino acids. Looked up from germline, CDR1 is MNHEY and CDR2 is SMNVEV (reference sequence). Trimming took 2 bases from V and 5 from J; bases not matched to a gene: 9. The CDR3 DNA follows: TGTGCCAGCAGTTTAGTGTTGAGCGGGAATAACAATGAGCAGTTCTTC. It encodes CASSLVLSGNNNEQFF.

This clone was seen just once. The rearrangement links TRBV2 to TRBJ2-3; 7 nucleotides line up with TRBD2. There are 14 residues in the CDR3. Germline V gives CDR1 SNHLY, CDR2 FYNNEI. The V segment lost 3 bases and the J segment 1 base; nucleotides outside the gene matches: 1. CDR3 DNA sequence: TGTGCCAGCAGTGAGCTAGCGGGCACAGATACGCAGTATTTT. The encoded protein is CASSELAGTDTQYF.

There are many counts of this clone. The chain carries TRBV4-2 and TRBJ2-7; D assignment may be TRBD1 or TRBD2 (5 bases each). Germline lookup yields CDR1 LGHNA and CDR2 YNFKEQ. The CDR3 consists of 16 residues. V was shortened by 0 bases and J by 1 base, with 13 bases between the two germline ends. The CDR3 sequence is CASSQEGTETSYEQYF. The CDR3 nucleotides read TGTGCCAGCAGCCAAGAAGGGACGGAGACATCCTACGAGCAGTACTTC.

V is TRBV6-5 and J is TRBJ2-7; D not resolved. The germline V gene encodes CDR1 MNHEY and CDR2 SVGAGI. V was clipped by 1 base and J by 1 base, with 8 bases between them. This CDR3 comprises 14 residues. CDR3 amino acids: CASSYFARSYEQYF. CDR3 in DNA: TGTGCCAGCAGTTACTTTGCCCGATCCTACGAGCAGTACTTC.

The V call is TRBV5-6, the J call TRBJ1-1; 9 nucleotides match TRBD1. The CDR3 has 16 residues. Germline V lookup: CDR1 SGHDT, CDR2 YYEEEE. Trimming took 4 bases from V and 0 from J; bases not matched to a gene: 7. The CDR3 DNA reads TGTGCCAGCAGCCCGGACAGGGGTCGGATGAACACTGAAGCTTTCTTT. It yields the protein CASSPDRGRMNTEAFF.

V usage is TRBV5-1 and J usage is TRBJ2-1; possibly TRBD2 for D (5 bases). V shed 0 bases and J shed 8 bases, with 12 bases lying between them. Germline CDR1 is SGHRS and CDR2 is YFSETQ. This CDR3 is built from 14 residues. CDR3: CASSLVPSRDEQFF. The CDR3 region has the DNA TGCGCCAGCAGCTTGGTCCCTAGCCGGGATGAGCAGTTCTTC. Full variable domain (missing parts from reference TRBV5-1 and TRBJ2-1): KAGVTQTPRYLIKTRGQQVTLSCSPISGHRSVSWYQQTPGQGLQFLFEYFSETQRNKGNFPGRFSGRQFSNSRSEMNVSTLELGDSALYLCASSLVPSRDEQFFGPGTRLTVL.

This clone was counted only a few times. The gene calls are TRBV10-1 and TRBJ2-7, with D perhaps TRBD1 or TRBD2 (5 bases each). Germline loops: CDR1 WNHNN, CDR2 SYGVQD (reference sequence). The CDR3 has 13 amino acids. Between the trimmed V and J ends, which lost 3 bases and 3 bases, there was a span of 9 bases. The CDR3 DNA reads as TGCGCCAGCAGTGAAGGGACCCTCTACGAGCAGTACTTC. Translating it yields CASSEGTLYEQYF.

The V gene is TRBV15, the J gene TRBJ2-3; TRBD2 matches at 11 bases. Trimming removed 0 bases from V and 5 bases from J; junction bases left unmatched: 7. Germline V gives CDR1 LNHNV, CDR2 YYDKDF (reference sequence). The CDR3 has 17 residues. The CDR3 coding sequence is TGTGCCACCAGCAGAGAACAACTAGCGGGAGTACAAGATACGCAGTATTTT. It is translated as CATSREQLAGVQDTQYF.

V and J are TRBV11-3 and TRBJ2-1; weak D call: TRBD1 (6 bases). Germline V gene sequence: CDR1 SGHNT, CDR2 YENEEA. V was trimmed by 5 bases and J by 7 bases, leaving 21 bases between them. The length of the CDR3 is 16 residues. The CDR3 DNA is TGTGCCAGCAGCAACAAGCCTGGACAGCCGGATAATGAGCAGTTCTTC. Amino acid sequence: CASSNKPGQPDNEQFF.